This T cell receptor (beta chain) was captured by sequencing in a study of beta chain features in type 1 diabetes. Across the study: Sorted cells, some 110 million in number, were examined across all samples.

Comments on this clone: Its antigen is not known.

The entirety of the isolated RNA underwent reverse transcription, so expressed TCRB transcripts were sequenced. Produced via immunoSEQ multiplex PCR; TCRdb's table is partial and in-frame only. The sample records 50,000 to 70,000 clones, roughly 52% being singletons. The V gene's germline CDR1 is SQVTM and CDR2 ANQGSEA. The CDR3 extends over 15 amino acids. V trimming: 7 bases; J trimming: 6 bases; junction bases outside the gene matches: 14. The study's findings and limits: The naive, central memory and Treg TCRB repertoires of patients appeared to be more similar to one another than those of healthy donors. PCR might favor shorter templates, equally in patients and controls. Significant though moderate, a shortening of TCRB CDR3s appeared in all four CD4+ subsets of Type 1 diabetes patients.

Markers CD45RO/CCR7/CD25/CD127/CD95/CD27 served to sort CD4+ naive, central memory, regulatory and stem cell-like memory cells. The rearrangement links TRBV29-1 to TRBJ2-1, with 8 positions matching TRBD2. This clonotype was sampled from a middle-aged woman with type 1 diabetes. The sample taken for sequencing was Tregs from blood. Here the CDR3 reads CSARKGLAGLNEQFF. The CDR3, as DNA: TGCAGCGCCCGTAAGGGGCTAGCGGGTCTCAATGAGCAGTTCTTC.